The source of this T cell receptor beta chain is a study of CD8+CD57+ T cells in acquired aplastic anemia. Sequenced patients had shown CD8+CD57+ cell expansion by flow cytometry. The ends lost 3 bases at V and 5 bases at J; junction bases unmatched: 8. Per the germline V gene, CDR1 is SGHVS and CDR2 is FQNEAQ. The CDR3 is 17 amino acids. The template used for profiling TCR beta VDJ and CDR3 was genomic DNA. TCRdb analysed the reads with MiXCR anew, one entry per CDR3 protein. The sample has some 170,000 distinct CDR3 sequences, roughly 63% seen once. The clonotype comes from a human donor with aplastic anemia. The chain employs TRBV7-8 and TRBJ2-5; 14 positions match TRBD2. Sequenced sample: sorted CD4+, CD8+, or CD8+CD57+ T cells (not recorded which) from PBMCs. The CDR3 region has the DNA TGTGCCAGCAGCTTCAGGGGACTAGCGGGAGTAACGGAGACCCAGTACTTC. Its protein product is CASSFRGLAGVTETQYF.